This TCR beta chain was captured in a study of T cells in Graves' hyperthyroidism and ophthalmopathy. General observations from the study: Most thyroid clonotypes expanded above 0.001 were also detected in blood. In simple terms, a model built on 13 V-J features told ophthalmopathy apart from stable hyperthyroidism.

This CDR3 is 13 amino acids long. Germline loops: CDR1 SGHTA, CDR2 FQGTGA. Trimming pared 2 bases from V and 6 bases from J, leaving 10 bases between. A remark on this clonotype: Its matching antigen is unknown.

RNA transcripts served as the template for amplifying TCR beta CDR3 regions. In the first-round RT-PCR of the TCR CDR3, the HTBI primer set was used. From the multiplex PCR reads, TCRdb called clonotypes with MiXCR, one entry per CDR3 protein. Of about 660,000 distinct CDR3 sequences in the sample, 40% to 55% were seen once. Exclusion of a patient resulted from uncontrolled infection, other autoimmune disease, pregnancy or lactation. In making diagnoses, clinical symptoms, serum thyroxine and TRAb, thyroid ultrasound and orbital computed tomography were all used. The sequence was obtained from an adult man with Graves' disease, either hyperthyroidism or ophthalmopathy (not recorded which). The sequenced sample consisted of peripheral blood or thyroid tissue (not recorded which). The gene calls are TRBV7-3 and TRBJ1-2; D gene uncertain. CDR3 loop: CASSLGGFDGYTF. The CDR3 DNA follows: TGTGCCAGCAGCTTAGGAGGGTTTGATGGCTACACCTTC.